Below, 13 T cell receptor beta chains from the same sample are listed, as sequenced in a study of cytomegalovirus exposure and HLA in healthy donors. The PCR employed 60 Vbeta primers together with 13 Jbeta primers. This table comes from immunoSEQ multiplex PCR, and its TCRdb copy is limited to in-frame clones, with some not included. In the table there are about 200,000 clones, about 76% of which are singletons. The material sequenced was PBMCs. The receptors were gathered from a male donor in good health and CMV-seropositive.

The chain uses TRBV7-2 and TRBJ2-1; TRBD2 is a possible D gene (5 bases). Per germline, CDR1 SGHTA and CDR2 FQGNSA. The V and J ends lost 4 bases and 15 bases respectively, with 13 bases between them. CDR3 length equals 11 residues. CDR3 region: CASSSDKRAFF. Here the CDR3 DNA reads TGTGCCAGCAGCTCCGACAAGAGGGCGTTCTTC.

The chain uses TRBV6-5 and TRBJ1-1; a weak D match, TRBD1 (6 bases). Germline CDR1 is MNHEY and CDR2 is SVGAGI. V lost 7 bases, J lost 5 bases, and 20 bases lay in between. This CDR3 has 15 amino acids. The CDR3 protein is CASNPGGAVGTEAFF. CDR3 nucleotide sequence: TGTGCCAGCAATCCGGGGGGGGCGGTGGGAACTGAAGCTTTCTTT.

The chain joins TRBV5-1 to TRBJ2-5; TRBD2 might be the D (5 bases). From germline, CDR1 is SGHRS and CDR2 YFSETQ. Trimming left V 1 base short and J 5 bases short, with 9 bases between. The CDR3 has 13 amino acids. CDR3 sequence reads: CASSLKGSETQYF. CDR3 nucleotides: TGCGCCAGCAGCTTGAAAGGGAGCGAGACCCAGTACTTC.

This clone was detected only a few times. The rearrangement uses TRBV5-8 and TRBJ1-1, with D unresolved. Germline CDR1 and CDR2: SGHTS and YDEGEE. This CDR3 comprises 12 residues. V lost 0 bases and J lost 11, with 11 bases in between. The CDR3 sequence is CASSLGPFMAFF. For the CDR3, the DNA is TGTGCCAGCAGCTTGGGGCCTTTCATGGCTTTCTTT.

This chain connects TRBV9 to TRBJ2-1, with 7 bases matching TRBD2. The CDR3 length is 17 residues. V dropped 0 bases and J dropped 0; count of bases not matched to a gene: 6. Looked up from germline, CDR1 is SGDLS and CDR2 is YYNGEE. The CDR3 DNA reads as TGTGCCAGCAGCGTAGGCCGGGGAGGGATCTCCTACAATGAGCAGTTCTTC. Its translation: CASSVGRGGISYNEQFF.

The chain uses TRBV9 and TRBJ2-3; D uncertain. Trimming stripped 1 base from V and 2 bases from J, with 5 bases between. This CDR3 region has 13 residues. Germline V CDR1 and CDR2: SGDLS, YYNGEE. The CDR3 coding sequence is TGTGCCAGCAGCGTATCTTTCACAGATACGCAGTATTTT. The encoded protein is CASSVSFTDTQYF.

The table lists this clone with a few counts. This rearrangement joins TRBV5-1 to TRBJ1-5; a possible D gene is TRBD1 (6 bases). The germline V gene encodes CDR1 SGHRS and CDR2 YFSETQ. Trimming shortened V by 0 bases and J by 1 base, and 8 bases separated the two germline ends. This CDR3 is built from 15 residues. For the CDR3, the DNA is TGCGCCAGCAGCTTGGAGGGGGTAAGCAATCAGCCCCAGCATTTT. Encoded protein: CASSLEGVSNQPQHF.

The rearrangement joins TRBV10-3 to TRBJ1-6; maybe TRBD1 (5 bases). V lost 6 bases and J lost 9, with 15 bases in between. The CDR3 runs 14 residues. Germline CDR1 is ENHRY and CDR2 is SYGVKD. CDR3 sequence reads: CAIRGGVSGSPLHF. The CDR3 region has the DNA TGTGCCATCAGGGGGGGAGTATCCGGTTCACCCCTCCACTTT.

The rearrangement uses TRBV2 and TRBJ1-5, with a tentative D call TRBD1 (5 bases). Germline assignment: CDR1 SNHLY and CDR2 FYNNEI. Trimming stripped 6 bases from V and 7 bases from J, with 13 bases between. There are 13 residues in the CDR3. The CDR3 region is CASRSQGDQPQHF. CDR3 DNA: TGTGCCAGCAGATCGCAGGGCGACCAGCCCCAGCATTTT.

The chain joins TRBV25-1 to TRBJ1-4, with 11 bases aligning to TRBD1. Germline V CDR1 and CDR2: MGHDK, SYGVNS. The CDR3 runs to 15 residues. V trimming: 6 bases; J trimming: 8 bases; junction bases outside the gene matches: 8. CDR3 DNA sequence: TGTGCCAGCAGACGGACAGGGGGCATGGGAGAAAAACTGTTTTTT. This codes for CASRRTGGMGEKLFF.

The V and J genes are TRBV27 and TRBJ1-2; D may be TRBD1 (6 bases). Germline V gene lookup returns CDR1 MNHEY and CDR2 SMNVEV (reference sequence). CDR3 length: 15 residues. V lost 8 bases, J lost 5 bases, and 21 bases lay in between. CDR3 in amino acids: CASHPGGLGSYGYTF. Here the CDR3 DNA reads TGTGCCAGCCACCCCGGGGGGCTTGGGAGTTATGGCTACACCTTC.

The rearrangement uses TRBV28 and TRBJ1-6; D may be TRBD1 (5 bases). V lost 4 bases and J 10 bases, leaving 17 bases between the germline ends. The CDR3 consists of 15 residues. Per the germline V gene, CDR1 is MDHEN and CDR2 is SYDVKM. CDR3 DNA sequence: TGTGCCAGCAGTTCACCTCCCCAGGGAGGCTCACCCCTCCACTTT. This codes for CASSSPPQGGSPLHF. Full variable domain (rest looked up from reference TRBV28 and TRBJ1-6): DVKVTQSSRYLVKRTGEKVFLECVQDMDHENMFWYRQDPGLGLRLIYFSYDVKMKEKGDIPEGYSVSREKKERFSLILESASTNQTSMYLCASSSPPQGGSPLHFGNGTRLTVT.

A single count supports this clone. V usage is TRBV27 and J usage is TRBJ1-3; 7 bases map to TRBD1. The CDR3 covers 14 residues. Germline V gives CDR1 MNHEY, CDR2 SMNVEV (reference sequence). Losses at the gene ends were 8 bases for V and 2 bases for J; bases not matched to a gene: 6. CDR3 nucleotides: TGTGCCAGCCGCGCTACAGGGGCTGGAAACACCATATATTTT. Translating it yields CASRATGAGNTIYF.